These 30 T cell receptor beta chains originate from one sample sequenced in a study of T cells in Graves' hyperthyroidism and ophthalmopathy. RNA transcripts served as the template for amplifying TCR beta CDR3 regions. Using the HTBI primer set, a first-round RT-PCR was run on the TCR CDR3. Via MiXCR, TCRdb re-called the multiplex PCR reads, giving one row per CDR3 protein. The sample lists about half a million distinct CDR3 sequences, about 15% seen once, with over 25% in the top ten. What was sequenced was blood. These receptor sequences come from a woman aged 30 to 39 with Graves' ophthalmopathy.

This chain connects TRBV27 to TRBJ2-1; 16 positions agree with TRBD2. The germline V gene has CDR1 MNHEY and CDR2 SMNVEV (reference sequence). The CDR3 runs to 17 residues. Germline trimming cut 8 bases from V and 1 base from J; bases unmatched to any gene: 5. CDR3 coding DNA: TGTGCCAGCTCGGGACTAGCGGGAGGGCCTTCCTACAATGAGCAGTTCTTC. Protein product: CASSGLAGGPSYNEQFF.

This clonotype was seen a handful of times. V and J are TRBV6-1 and TRBJ2-7; either TRBD1 or TRBD2 may fit D (5 bases each). Trimming took 7 bases from V and 1 from J, leaving 14 bases between them. The CDR3 extends over 14 amino acids. CDR1 and CDR2 (germline): MNHNS, SASEGT. This CDR3 is CASKRGVGSYEQYF. The CDR3 DNA sequence: TGTGCCAGCAAGAGGGGTGTAGGGTCCTACGAGCAGTACTTC.

This clonotype was counted between two and nine times. The genes are TRBV25-1 and TRBJ2-1; possible D gene TRBD1, 6 bases. Germline V gives CDR1 MGHDK, CDR2 SYGVNS. The germline V and J ends were trimmed by 3 bases and 7 bases, with 19 bases remaining between them. The length of the CDR3 is 16 residues. The CDR3 DNA follows: TGTGCCAGCAGTGAGATGTGGCAGGGGAAACCTAATGAGCAGTTCTTC. It is translated as CASSEMWQGKPNEQFF.

The chain employs TRBV24-1 and TRBJ1-5, with D perhaps matching TRBD1 (5 bases). This CDR3 spans 14 amino acids. V was clipped by 9 bases and J by 4 bases, with 15 bases between them. Per the germline V gene, CDR1 is KGHDR and CDR2 is SFDVKD. In DNA form, the CDR3 reads TGTGCCACCTTCGGGAGGGCAGGGAATCAGCCCCAGCATTTT. Translating it yields CATFGRAGNQPQHF.

This clonotype was found many times. V gene TRBV28 combines with J gene TRBJ2-7, with 16 bases fitting TRBD2. The CDR3 length is 21 residues. Germline lookup yields CDR1 MDHEN and CDR2 SYDVKM. V lost 5 bases, J lost 0 bases, and 16 bases stayed unmatched. The CDR3 protein is CASSQPAPRGLAGGISYEQYF. CDR3 sequence (DNA): TGTGCCAGCAGTCAACCCGCCCCGAGGGGACTAGCGGGAGGGATCTCCTACGAGCAGTACTTC.

The chain has TRBV4-1 and TRBJ2-5, with 9 bases aligning to TRBD2. The CDR3 loop spans 19 amino acids. CDR1 is MGHRA and CDR2 is YSYEKL in the germline V gene. V dropped 0 bases and J dropped 5; count of bases not matched to a gene: 16. The CDR3 DNA reads TGCGCCAGCAGCCAAGAGCCGTTAACTAGCGGGCCGTGGGGGGAGACCCAGTACTTC. This codes for CASSQEPLTSGPWGETQYF.

The V and J genes are TRBV7-9 and TRBJ2-1; D not resolved. V lost 4 bases, J lost 3 bases, and 16 bases lay in between. The CDR3 is 16 amino acids. The germline V gene encodes CDR1 SEHNR and CDR2 FQNEAQ (reference sequence). CDR3 sequence: CASSYRLGPRYNEQFF. CDR3 nucleotides: TGTGCCAGCAGCTACCGTTTAGGACCTCGCTACAATGAGCAGTTCTTC.

In this sample, this clonotype turned up many times. This chain uses TRBV19 with TRBJ2-7, with 9 bases matching TRBD2. Trimming at V came to 6 bases and at J to 2 bases, leaving 8 bases not matched to a gene. Germline CDR1 LNHDA, CDR2 SQIVND (reference sequence). The CDR3 sequence is 15 residues long. The CDR3 DNA follows: TGTGCCAGTAGCGGGGTGACTAGCGGCCCCTACGAGCAGTACTTC. It specifies CASSGVTSGPYEQYF.

This clonotype appeared many times. The chain couples TRBV11-3 to TRBJ2-1; 10 nucleotides align to TRBD2. The length of the CDR3 is 16 residues. Germline V gene lookup returns CDR1 SGHNT and CDR2 YENEEA. Trimming at V came to 5 bases and at J to 3 bases, leaving 7 bases not matched to a gene. The CDR3: CASSPLAGADYNEQFF. CDR3 coding DNA: TGTGCCAGCAGCCCGCTAGCGGGAGCAGACTACAATGAGCAGTTCTTC.

This clonotype was seen more than once but under ten times. The chain employs TRBV10-3 and TRBJ1-1, with TRBD1 matching 12 bases. The CDR3 is 14 residues long. CDR1 is ENHRY and CDR2 is SYGVKD in the germline V gene. V gave up 7 bases and J gave up 4 bases; unmatched junction bases: 4. CDR3 in DNA: TGTGCCATCACCAGGGACAGGGGGCTCACTGAAGCTTTCTTT. Translated: CAITRDRGLTEAFF.

This clonotype appeared a few times. The chain joins TRBV12-3 or TRBV12-4 to TRBJ1-2; D remains ambiguous. Trimming cost V 3 bases and J 1 base, with 12 bases left between them. The CDR3 extends over 15 amino acids. The CDR3 DNA sequence: TGTGCCAGCAGTTTGAGGCCCACGGTTAACTATGGCTACACCTTC. It yields the protein CASSLRPTVNYGYTF.

This clonotype was seen only a few times. In DNA form, the CDR3 reads TGTGCCAGCAGTTTAATGGGGCAGAATGAAAAACTGTTTTTT. Translating gives CASSLMGQNEKLFF. The rearrangement joins TRBV12-3 or TRBV12-4 to TRBJ1-4, with D perhaps matching TRBD1 (5 bases). This CDR3 region has 14 residues. V was shortened by 2 bases and J by 5 bases, with 9 bases between the two germline ends.

This clonotype was seen many times. The chain's CDR3 is CASSAYRTVSYEQYF. CDR3 sequence (DNA): TGTGCCAGCAGCGCCTACCGGACCGTTTCCTACGAGCAGTACTTC. The chain joins TRBV28 to TRBJ2-7; D not resolved. V lost 6 bases, J lost 1 base, and 16 bases lay in between. Germline CDR1 MDHEN, CDR2 SYDVKM. The CDR3 length is 15 residues.

This clonotype was found once. The CDR3 loop reads CASMRGKFGRERFRGTYEQYF. CDR3 nucleotides: TGCGCCAGCATGAGGGGCAAGTTCGGGCGAGAGAGGTTTCGCGGGACCTACGAGCAGTACTTC. The chain is built from TRBV10-1 and TRBJ2-7; TRBD2 might be the D (6 bases). From germline, CDR1 is WNHNN and CDR2 SYGVQD (reference sequence). The germline V and J ends were trimmed by 7 bases and 2 bases, with 36 bases remaining between them. CDR3 size: 21 residues.

In its sample, this clonotype was seen many times. The chain employs TRBV12-3 or TRBV12-4 and TRBJ2-7; D is unresolved. The CDR3 consists of 15 residues. The ends were cut back, 8 bases at V and 0 bases at J, with 17 bases in the middle. CDR3 nucleotide sequence: TGTGCCAGCGCTCGGGCTGGAGTTCTCTCCTACGAGCAGTACTTC. Amino acid sequence: CASARAGVLSYEQYF.

As DNA, the CDR3 is TGCAGTGCGACGACTAGCGGGATAGGGTCCTACAATGAGCAGTTCTTC. Amino acids: CSATTSGIGSYNEQFF. V usage is TRBV20-1 and J usage is TRBJ2-1; 11 positions agree with TRBD2. In germline, CDR1 is DFQATT, CDR2 SNEGSKA (reference sequence). The V gene end was trimmed by 6 bases and the J gene end by 1 base; junction bases not matched to a gene: 8. The CDR3 spans 16 residues.

This clonotype has ten or more counts. CDR3 nucleotides: TGTGCCAGCAGCCGTTCCGTGGTAGCGGGGATCTACAATGAGCAGTTCTTC. It translates to CASSRSVVAGIYNEQFF. V is TRBV12-3 or TRBV12-4 and J is TRBJ2-1; 8 nucleotides agree with TRBD2. Unmatched junction bases numbered 13, after V lost 6 bases and J lost 3 bases. The CDR3 consists of 17 residues.

V gene TRBV29-1 combines with J gene TRBJ2-5; maybe TRBD2 (5 bases). Trimming stripped 5 bases from V and 2 bases from J, with 12 bases between. Germline V gene lookup returns CDR1 SQVTM and CDR2 ANQGSEA. The CDR3 is 13 amino acids. The CDR3 sequence is CSVRGFPQETQYF. DNA for the CDR3: TGCAGCGTTCGGGGTTTCCCTCAAGAGACCCAGTACTTC.

The chain has TRBV5-1 and TRBJ2-7, with TRBD1 matching over 9 bases. V lost 4 bases, J lost 3 bases, and 20 bases stayed unmatched. This CDR3 contains 19 residues. Germline lookup yields CDR1 SGHRS and CDR2 YFSETQ. CDR3 coding DNA: TGCGCCAGCAGCCAAGACCTGACCGGGACAGGGCCAAGCGGCTACGAGCAGTACTTC. Its translation is CASSQDLTGTGPSGYEQYF.

This clonotype was seen repeatedly, ten times or more. The V and J genes are TRBV20-1 and TRBJ2-3; 9 nucleotides agree with TRBD1. V was pared by 6 bases and J by 5 bases, with 9 bases of the junction left unmatched. In germline, CDR1 is DFQATT, CDR2 SNEGSKA (reference sequence). This CDR3 has 14 residues. This CDR3 reads CSARDREAQDTQYF. The CDR3 nucleotides read TGCAGTGCAAGGGACAGGGAAGCTCAAGATACGCAGTATTTT.

This clonotype was found a few times. This chain connects TRBV18 to TRBJ2-7, with TRBD2 matching over 10 bases. The CDR3 covers 18 residues. Germline-derived CDR1 and CDR2 are KGHSH and LQKENI. The trim removed 2 bases at V and 6 bases at J, leaving 16 bases unmatched. CDR3 nucleotide sequence: TGTGCCAGCTCACCAGTCTCTCGCTTAGCGGGAGGACCCGGCGAGCAGTACTTC. Translating it yields CASSPVSRLAGGPGEQYF.

This clonotype has at least ten counts. V and J are TRBV20-1 and TRBJ1-1, with D possibly matching TRBD1 (5 bases). Looked up from germline, CDR1 is DFQATT and CDR2 is SNEGSKA (reference sequence). The CDR3 runs to 11 residues. Trimming stripped 6 bases from V and 8 bases from J, with 13 bases between. The DNA for the CDR3 is TGCAGTGCCAAAATCGACAGAGAAGCTTTCTTT. Protein product: CSAKIDREAFF.

This clonotype turned up a few times. The chain combines TRBV19 with TRBJ1-1; perhaps TRBD1 as D (5 bases). V was pared by 5 bases and J by 0 bases, with 13 bases between. The CDR3 is 15 amino acids. Germline-derived CDR1 and CDR2 are LNHDA and SQIVND (reference sequence). Here the CDR3 DNA reads TGTGCCAGTAGTCCCACCGGGGGTATGAACACTGAAGCTTTCTTT. Its protein is CASSPTGGMNTEAFF.

This clonotype was observed a handful of times. This sequence joins TRBV7-9 and TRBJ1-2, with 8 nucleotides matching TRBD1. After removal of 5 bases from V and 7 bases from J, the junction contained 15 bases not matched to a gene. This CDR3 region has 16 residues. Germline CDR1 is SEHNR and CDR2 is FQNEAQ (reference sequence). CDR3 sequence: CASSTPTGAPQAGYTF. The CDR3 region has the DNA TGTGCCAGCAGCACTCCGACAGGGGCCCCTCAGGCTGGCTACACCTTC.

This sequence joins TRBV6-5 and TRBJ1-4, with no clear D. The V end was cut by 1 base, the J end by 5 bases, with 11 bases between. CDR3 length equals 15 residues. Germline CDR1 MNHEY, CDR2 SVGAGI. The CDR3 DNA sequence: TGTGCCAGCAGTTACTTTTTCGGAGAAAATGAAAAACTGTTTTTT. This gives the protein CASSYFFGENEKLFF.

This clonotype has ten or more counts. This chain uses TRBV3-1 with TRBJ2-2; TRBD2 matches at 8 bases. V shed 4 bases, J shed 6 bases, and the junction held 7 bases outside the gene matches. Germline CDR1 reads LGHDT; CDR2 reads YNNKEL (reference sequence). This CDR3 has 15 residues. This CDR3 is CASSLAGSSPGELFF. In nucleotides, the CDR3 is TGTGCCAGCAGCCTAGCGGGAAGTAGTCCCGGGGAGCTGTTTTTT.

This clonotype has at least ten counts. The genes are TRBV20-1 and TRBJ2-3; a possible D gene is TRBD2 (5 bases). V lost 6 bases, J lost 5 bases, and 18 bases lay in between. This CDR3 is 14 amino acids long. CDR1 is DFQATT, CDR2 SNEGSKA, per germline (reference sequence). CDR3 in DNA: TGCAGTGCCCCCCGGCGGGTTGATGGAGATACGCAGTATTTT. Its protein product is CSAPRRVDGDTQYF.

This clonotype occurred many times. The gene calls are TRBV27 and TRBJ2-1; 11 bases are shared with TRBD2. V trimming: 6 bases; J trimming: 8 bases; junction bases outside the gene matches: 9. Per the germline V gene, CDR1 is MNHEY and CDR2 is SMNVEV (reference sequence). The CDR3 contains 15 residues. The CDR3 spells CASRTIAGGPYEQFF. DNA of the CDR3: TGTGCCAGCAGAACCATAGCGGGAGGGCCCTATGAGCAGTTCTTC.

This clonotype was seen many times. The V and J genes are TRBV7-2 and TRBJ2-7; 9 bases align to TRBD2. CDR1 SGHTA and CDR2 FQGNSA come from the germline V gene. V was clipped by 7 bases and J by 3 bases; unmatched bases: 10. The CDR3 loop spans 15 amino acids. The CDR3, as DNA: TGTGCCAGCAACGAATATAGCGGGAGCTACTACGAGCAGTACTTC. This gives the protein CASNEYSGSYYEQYF.

This clonotype was recorded a few times. The rearrangement uses TRBV29-1 and TRBJ2-5; 13 bases align to TRBD2. The CDR3 extends over 16 amino acids. The junction had 10 bases not matched to a gene; V was cut back by 5 bases and J by 4 bases. The germline CDR1 and CDR2 sequences are SQVTM and ANQGSEA. The CDR3 loop is CSVSTSGRSRGETQYF. The CDR3 bases are TGCAGCGTTTCGACTAGCGGGAGGTCTAGGGGAGAGACCCAGTACTTC.